A selection of T cell receptor beta chains follows, all from one sample in a study of T cell changes during pregnancy in multiple sclerosis. Only in-frame clones appear in the TCRdb table, and some are missing; sequencing was by immunoSEQ multiplex PCR. Among about 73,000 clones listed, approximately 92% were seen once. This sample comprised peripheral blood, obtained in the third trimester of pregnancy. These TCRs come from a female donor in good health, enrolled as a control in a pregnancy study. CDR3s include the opening cysteine and the closing phenylalanine or tryptophan.

v_gene,j_gene,CDR3aa
TRBV6-1,TRBJ2-3,CASSEAGGSGTDTQYF
TRBV6-5,TRBJ1-2,CATTAGIYGYTF
TRBV6-4,TRBJ2-2,CASSDWLAGELFF
TRBV21-1,TRBJ1-2,CASHDLRQGNGYTF
TRBV10-2,TRBJ1-2,CAWHLGLTAFLYGYTF
TRBV30,TRBJ2-7,CAWSVLGTSGSTKQYF
TRBV7-8,TRBJ2-1,CASSPLGGGRVGEQFF
TRBV4-1,TRBJ2-7,CASSQEKRSGGYEQYF
TRBV28,TRBJ1-4,CASSRTGGPKGVNEKLFF
TRBV28,TRBJ2-4,CASSFAGGANIQYF
TRBV5-1,TRBJ1-1,CASSSTGGMDTEAFF